This TCR beta chain stems from a study of graft-versus-host responses after intestinal transplantation. As for this clone: Its matching antigen is unknown. One junction end disagrees with the germline gene, perhaps due to a read error. The sample has other DNA sequences that encode this CDR3 too.

This CDR3 has 15 amino acids. The germline CDR1 and CDR2 sequences are PRHDT and FYEKMQ (reference sequence). Libraries were prepared by immunoSEQ multiplex PCR; TCRdb keeps only in-frame clonotypes and omits some of them. The sample yields around 97,000 clones, 75% to 95% seen once. Here the sequenced sample was unstimulated CD8+ T cells sorted from spleen or lymph node cells, taken before intestinal transplant. The receptor was derived from a human donor who received an intestinal transplant. The V call is TRBV13, the J call TRBJ2-5; D is ambiguous. The CDR3 loop reads CASSWGVGSSRTQYF. The DNA of the CDR3 is TGTGCTAGCAGCTGGGGTGTAGGCTCTTCAAGGACCCAGTACTTC.